This TCR beta chain was captured by sequencing in a study of T cell responses to AZD1222 COVID-19 vaccine. Study-wide context: Some second doses came at about 4 weeks and others at about 12 weeks; these were pooled. Overall study results and limits: None of the repertoires were sampled until the peak T cell response had passed. The reported proportion of spike-specific TCRs targeting unmutated variant regions was nearly half. It should be noted that donors were predominantly white British and more often female, and clonal diversity was possibly underestimated.

This table comes from immunoSEQ multiplex PCR, and its TCRdb copy is limited to in-frame clones, with some not included. The sample has about 120,000 clones; approximately 90% are singletons. Note on this clone: Its cognate antigen is unknown.

Germline CDR1 is SGHNT and CDR2 is YENEEA. The CDR3 is 15 residues long. Unmatched junction bases numbered 6, after V lost 5 bases and J lost 5 bases. The sequencing here drew on peripheral blood, taken on day 0 of AZD1222 vaccination. The rearrangement links TRBV11-3 to TRBJ2-1, with 10 bases identical to TRBD1. The origin of this receptor is an adult in good health. Here the CDR3 reads CASSVSGTGDNEQFF. CDR3 DNA: TGTGCCAGCAGCGTGTCGGGGACAGGGGACAATGAGCAGTTCTTC. The full variable domain, completed using reference TRBV11-3 and TRBJ2-1, is EAGVVQSPRYKIIEKKQPVAFWCNPISGHNTLYWYLQNLGQGPELLIRYENEEAVDDSQLPKDRFSAERLKGVDSTLKIQPAELGDSAVYLCASSVSGTGDNEQFFGPGTRLTVL.